Following are 10 T cell receptor beta chains from one sample sequenced in a study of graft-versus-host responses after intestinal transplantation. The table came from immunoSEQ multiplex PCR; TCRdb's copy has only in-frame clones and leaves some out. The sample has around 100,000 clones, more than 85% seen once. These receptors lack a known antigen. The sequenced sample was unstimulated CD4+ T cells sorted from spleen or lymph node cells, obtained before intestinal transplant. Source of these receptors: a human donor who received an intestinal transplant.

This chain links TRBV7-9 with TRBJ2-7; the D gene could be TRBD1 or TRBD2 (5 bases each). The germline gives CDR1 SEHNR, CDR2 FQNEAQ (reference sequence). This CDR3 comprises 14 residues. Trimming took 4 bases from V and 7 from J, leaving 17 bases between them. In DNA, the CDR3 is TGTGCCAGCAGCTCGGGCGGGTTTGGGGGAGAGCAGTACTTC. It translates to CASSSGGFGGEQYF.

This clone was detected once. The rearrangement joins TRBV6-5 to TRBJ1-6; no reliable D call. In germline, CDR1 is MNHEY, CDR2 SVGAGI. Trimming removed 7 bases from V and 3 bases from J, with 13 bases in between. The CDR3 is made up of 15 amino acids. CDR3 sequence reads: CASNRGKNYNSPLHF. CDR3 nucleotides: TGTGCCAGCAATAGAGGCAAGAACTATAATTCACCCCTCCACTTT.

This clone was seen once. The chain joins TRBV4-1 to TRBJ2-7; D is ambiguous. CDR3 length: 18 residues. Trimming pared 0 bases from V and 6 bases from J, leaving 24 bases between. Germline lookup yields CDR1 MGHRA and CDR2 YSYEKL. The CDR3 DNA reads TGCGCCAGCAGCCAAGATAATTGGGCCCCCTCCCGCGGCAGCGAGCAGTACTTC. Translation: CASSQDNWAPSRGSEQYF.

V and J are TRBV4-1 and TRBJ2-3; D uncertain. Germline-derived CDR1 and CDR2 are MGHRA and YSYEKL. V gave up 4 bases and J gave up 0 bases, with 8 bases separating them. The CDR3 extends over 14 amino acids. As DNA, the CDR3 is TGCGCCAGCAGCCGCATCCCTAGCACAGATACGCAGTATTTT. As protein: CASSRIPSTDTQYF.

This clone was recorded once. The chain employs TRBV5-1 and TRBJ2-1; the match to TRBD1 covers 7 bases. CDR1 SGHRS and CDR2 YFSETQ come from the germline V gene. The CDR3 extends over 18 amino acids. Unmatched junction bases numbered 13, after V lost 0 bases and J lost 4 bases. DNA for the CDR3: TGCGCCAGCAGCTTGGGGGGCAATCGACAGGGATATTACAATGAGCAGTTCTTC. This encodes CASSLGGNRQGYYNEQFF.

The chain is built from TRBV27 and TRBJ2-2, with D tentatively TRBD1 (6 bases). Trimming took off 8 bases at V and 5 bases at J, with 15 bases between the two ends. Germline V gene data show CDR1 as MNHEY and CDR2 as SMNVEV (reference sequence). This CDR3 region has 14 residues. The CDR3 DNA sequence: TGTGCCAGCCGTAACAGGGAAGGGACCGGGGAGCTGTTTTTT. Its protein is CASRNREGTGELFF.

The chain joins TRBV10-3 to TRBJ2-5; D is perhaps TRBD1 (6 bases). Trimming removed 7 bases from V and 5 bases from J, with 14 bases in between. There are 13 residues in the CDR3. In germline, CDR1 is ENHRY, CDR2 SYGVKD. The CDR3 nucleotides read TGTGCCATCACCGGGACATACGGGGAGACCCAGTACTTC. As protein: CAITGTYGETQYF.

This clone was detected only a few times. The chain is built from TRBV6-5 and TRBJ2-7; 7 bases map to TRBD1. The CDR3 runs 13 residues. After removal of 6 bases from V and 3 bases from J, the junction contained 5 bases not matched to a gene. Germline-derived CDR1 and CDR2 are MNHEY and SVGAGI. The CDR3, as DNA: TGTGCCAGCAGGCCGGGACAGCGCTACGAGCAGTACTTC. Its translation is CASRPGQRYEQYF.

This chain joins TRBV6-4 and TRBJ1-1; 7 bases agree with TRBD1. This CDR3 spans 14 amino acids. Trimming took 0 bases from V and 11 from J; bases not matched to a gene: 9. Germline V lookup: CDR1 MRHNA, CDR2 SNTAGT. CDR3 sequence: CASSDSGKGAVAFF. The CDR3 DNA reads as TGTGCCAGCAGTGACTCCGGAAAGGGGGCTGTCGCTTTCTTT.

The chain carries TRBV2 and TRBJ2-6; D is ambiguous. Deletions cut 1 base from V and 2 bases from J, with 6 bases between. The CDR3 length is 15 residues. CDR1 and CDR2 from the germline V gene are SNHLY and FYNNEI. CDR3 region: CASSEVRPGANVLTF. CDR3 in DNA: TGTGCCAGCAGTGAAGTTAGACCTGGGGCCAACGTCCTGACTTTC.